The 9 T cell receptor beta chains below come from one sample, sequenced in a study of blood T cell repertoires in COVID-19. Libraries were prepared by immunoSEQ multiplex PCR; TCRdb keeps only in-frame clonotypes and omits some of them. The sample yields roughly 440,000 clones, approximately 88% seen once. Sequences were obtained from peripheral blood. Receptors originate from a woman between 45 and 65 years old with COVID-19, enrolled during active disease.

The count of this clone is one. The chain links TRBV5-5 to TRBJ2-1; D gene ambiguous. The CDR3 is 12 residues long. Trimming left V 4 bases short and J 4 bases short, with 6 bases between. Looked up from germline, CDR1 is SGHKS and CDR2 is YYEKEE (reference sequence). The CDR3 spells CASSVSYNEQFF. The CDR3 DNA reads TGTGCCAGCAGCGTGAGTTACAATGAGCAGTTCTTC.

The chain employs TRBV9 and TRBJ2-3; TRBD2 matches 8 bases. CDR1 is SGDLS, CDR2 YYNGEE, per germline. The CDR3 is 15 amino acids. V gave up 5 bases and J gave up 5 bases; unmatched junction bases: 10. In DNA, the CDR3 is TGTGCCAGCAGATACGCGGGGGGCGAAGGAGATACGCAGTATTTT. It encodes CASRYAGGEGDTQYF.

V is TRBV5-8 and J is TRBJ2-3, with TRBD1 identical over 7 bases. Per germline, CDR1 SGHTS and CDR2 YDEGEE. The CDR3 length is 16 residues. V shed 2 bases and J 4 bases; nucleotides not matched to a gene: 10. The DNA for the CDR3 is TGTGCCAGCAGCTTCATAAGAGGGACAGCGTCAGATACGCAGTATTTT. Translated, it gives CASSFIRGTASDTQYF.

This clone came up once. The rearrangement joins TRBV5-4 to TRBJ2-2; TRBD2 agrees at 8 bases. Germline lookup yields CDR1 SGHNT and CDR2 YYREEE (reference sequence). V lost 4 bases and J lost 3; bases outside the gene matches: 14. This CDR3 comprises 18 residues. The CDR3 nucleotides are TGTGCCAGCAGCCCTTCGTCCGCCGGGGGGGATTACACCGGGGAGCTGTTTTTT. As protein: CASSPSSAGGDYTGELFF.

The chain is built from TRBV11-2 and TRBJ1-1; 8 positions agree with TRBD1. The CDR3 runs to 16 residues. V gave up 5 bases and J gave up 4 bases; unmatched junction bases: 12. The germline V gene has CDR1 SGHAT and CDR2 FQNNGV. Here the CDR3 reads CASSPTLATGVTEAFF. CDR3 sequence (DNA): TGTGCCAGCAGCCCGACCCTGGCGACAGGGGTCACTGAAGCTTTCTTT.

The J gene is TRBJ1-4, the V gene TRBV19; possibly TRBD1 for D (5 bases). The CDR3 is made up of 15 amino acids. Germline lookup yields CDR1 LNHDA and CDR2 SQIVND (reference sequence). The V end lost 5 bases, the J end lost 5 bases, and 15 bases lay between the germline ends. CDR3 DNA sequence: TGTGCCAGTAGTGGCGACAGTTTTTGGAATGAAAAACTGTTTTTT. As protein: CASSGDSFWNEKLFF.

CDR3 in DNA: TGCAGTGTTCAATCGGGGGACGAGCAGTACTTC. Translated: CSVQSGDEQYF. V is TRBV20-1 and J is TRBJ2-7; D perhaps matches TRBD2 (6 bases). Trimming cost V 7 bases and J 5 bases, with 12 bases left between them. Germline CDR1 reads DFQATT; CDR2 reads SNEGSKA (reference sequence). CDR3 length equals 11 residues.

The chain recombines TRBV9 with TRBJ2-7; TRBD1 agrees at 9 bases. Germline V gene data show CDR1 as SGDLS and CDR2 as YYNGEE. This CDR3 comprises 16 residues. Germline trimming cut 3 bases from V and 0 bases from J; bases unmatched to any gene: 7. In DNA, the CDR3 is TGTGCCAGCAGCGAGGGACAGGGTCTCCCCTCCTACGAGCAGTACTTC. This gives the protein CASSEGQGLPSYEQYF. The full variable domain, in which reference TRBV9 and TRBJ2-7 provide the parts outside the CDR3, is DSGVTQTPKHLITATGQRVTLRCSPRSGDLSVYWYQQSLDQGLQFLIQYYNGEERAKGNILERFSAQQFPDLHSELNLSSLELGDSALYFCASSEGQGLPSYEQYFGPGTRLTVT.

The CDR3 sequence is CASSQDGQGANVLTF. Written as DNA, the CDR3 is TGCGCCAGCAGCCAAGATGGACAGGGGGCCAACGTCCTGACTTTC. This chain uses TRBV4-1 with TRBJ2-6; D may be TRBD1 (6 bases). This CDR3 contains 15 residues. V lost 0 bases to trimming and J lost 4 bases, with 7 bases between them. The germline V gene has CDR1 MGHRA and CDR2 YSYEKL.